This T cell receptor beta chain was identified in a study of beta chain features in type 1 diabetes. Broader study findings: More deletions and fewer insertions at VDJ junctions were seen in type 1 diabetes patients.

The CDR3 extends over 16 amino acids. Germline trimming cut 2 bases from V and 2 bases from J; bases unmatched to any gene: 5. The germline V gene encodes CDR1 MNHEY and CDR2 SVGAGI. The authors sorted CD4+ naive, central memory, regulatory and stem cell-like memory cells via CD45RO/CCR7/CD25/CD127/CD95/CD27. About this clone itself: The target antigen is unknown.

All of the isolated RNA was reverse transcribed, so expressed TCRB transcripts were sequenced. Sequenced by immunoSEQ multiplex PCR; TCRdb stores in-frame clones only, minus some. In the table there are roughly 42,000 clones, 50% of which are singletons. This TCR was sampled from a woman aged 25 to 39 in good health. Source material: stem cell memory CD4+ T cells from blood. The J gene is TRBJ1-4, the V gene TRBV6-5; 7 bases map to TRBD1. This CDR3 is CASSYRQGTTNEKLFF. The DNA for the CDR3 is TGTGCCAGCAGTTACCGACAGGGTACCACTAATGAAAAACTGTTTTTT.